A selection of T cell receptor beta chains follows, all from one sample in a study of shared clonotypes between healthy human individuals. Clones were read by immunoSEQ multiplex PCR, and TCRdb kept only the in-frame ones, dropping some. The repertoire includes approximately 2,000,000 clones, over 85% of them detected once, and about 1.7% sits in the top ten. Sequencing was done on a sample of naive CD8+ T cells from PBMCs. The origin of the receptors is a man between 18 and 35 years old in good health. Some clones in this sample may be carry-over from other donors' samples. The CDR3 runs from the conserved cysteine through the conserved F or W. A D gene is named only where the DNA matches it firmly. Size is stated for part of the rows, as once, few or many counts, or as a class when the clone is expanded.

TRBJ2-7	TRBV9	NA	NA	CASSATGTHEQYF	TGTGCCAGCAGCGCCACCGGGACCCACGAGCAGTACTTC
TRBJ2-3	TRBV27	NA	NA	CASARGIDTQYF	TGTGCCAGCGCAAGGGGCATAGATACGCAGTATTTT
TRBJ1-1	TRBV4-1	NA	TRBD1	CASSQSDRAASEAFF	TGCGCCAGCAGCCAATCCGACAGGGCAGCATCTGAAGCTTTCTTT
TRBJ1-1	TRBV19	NA	NA	CASRTGAPAEAFF	TGTGCCAGTAGGACCGGGGCTCCGGCTGAAGCTTTCTTT
TRBJ2-5	TRBV11-2	NA	NA	CASSSRERAQETQYF	TGTGCCAGCAGCTCTAGGGAGCGCGCCCAAGAGACCCAGTACTTC
TRBJ2-1	TRBV27	NA	TRBD2	CASSPGGVISSYNEQFF	TGTGCCAGCAGTCCGGGGGGGGTGATAAGCTCCTACAATGAGCAGTTCTTC
TRBJ1-4	TRBV13	NA	NA	CASSFKEKLFF	TGTGCCAGCAGCTTCAAGGAAAAACTGTTTTTT
TRBJ2-5	TRBV6-1	NA	TRBD2	CASSVGREAGTKTQYF	TGTGCCAGCAGTGTGGGCAGGGAAGCGGGGACTAAGACCCAGTACTTC
TRBJ2-2	TRBV7-9	NA	TRBD1	CASSAPNRGPGELFF	TGTGCCAGCAGCGCGCCAAACAGGGGTCCCGGGGAGCTGTTTTTT
TRBJ1-2	TRBV4-1	NA	TRBD1	CASSQTPVSRGPSYGYTF	TGCGCCAGCAGCCAAACCCCGGTGAGCAGGGGGCCTAGCTATGGCTACACCTTC
TRBJ1-4	TRBV19	NA	TRBD1	CARGDRGATNEKLFF	TGTGCCAGGGGGGACAGGGGTGCAACTAATGAAAAACTGTTTTTT
TRBJ2-2	TRBV4-1	NA	TRBD2	CASSHRSFSSGSDTGELFF	TGCGCCAGCAGCCACCGCTCTTTTTCTAGCGGGAGTGACACCGGGGAGCTGTTTTTT
TRBJ2-1	TRBV4-2	NA	NA	CASSQTRRDGAYNEQFF	TGTGCCAGCAGCCAAACCAGACGGGACGGGGCTTACAATGAGCAGTTCTTC
TRBJ2-5	TRBV29-1	NA	NA	CSVDEGIAQYF	TGCAGCGTTGATGAAGGCATAGCCCAGTACTTC
TRBJ1-1	TRBV19	NA	NA	CASSIDTEGNTEAFF	TGTGCCAGTAGTATAGACACGGAGGGGAACACTGAAGCTTTCTTT
TRBJ2-7	TRBV4-1	NA	NA	CASSRPMAQYEQYF	TGCGCCAGCAGCCGTCCGATGGCGCAGTACGAGCAGTACTTC
TRBJ2-7	TRBV29-1	once	NA	CSVVASLNRYEQYF	TGCAGCGTTGTAGCTTCTCTGAACCGCTACGAGCAGTACTTC
TRBJ2-1	TRBV27	NA	TRBD2	CASSRGLASYNEQFF	TGTGCCAGCAGTCGGGGACTAGCCTCCTACAATGAGCAGTTCTTC
TRBJ2-5	TRBV4-1	NA	NA	CASSLQLEVAKETQYF	TGCGCCAGCAGCCTTCAGCTTGAGGTTGCTAAAGAGACCCAGTACTTC
TRBJ1-2	TRBV29-1	NA	TRBD1	CSVETGANYGYTF	TGCAGCGTTGAAACAGGGGCGAACTATGGCTACACCTTC
TRBJ1-5	TRBV28	NA	NA	CASSQKTGFNQPQHF	TGTGCCAGCAGTCAGAAAACAGGGTTCAATCAGCCCCAGCATTTT
TRBJ2-2	TRBV6-6	NA	TRBD2	CASSYGLAGAGELFF	TGTGCCAGCAGTTACGGGCTAGCGGGAGCCGGGGAGCTGTTTTTT
TRBJ2-3	TRBV11-2	NA	NA	CASSLERGRTDTQYF	TGTGCCAGCAGCCTGGAACGGGGGAGGACAGATACGCAGTATTTT
TRBJ2-1	TRBV4-3	NA	NA	CASSHGQSYNEQFF	TGCGCCAGCAGCCATGGACAGTCCTACAATGAGCAGTTCTTC
TRBJ2-3	TRBV6-1	NA	NA	CASSIGGDTQYF	TGTGCCAGCAGCATTGGCGGGGATACGCAGTATTTT
TRBJ2-1	TRBV4-1	NA	NA	CASSSTGGVEEQFF	TGCGCCAGCAGCAGCACCGGAGGCGTGGAAGAGCAGTTCTTC
TRBJ2-1	TRBV28	NA	NA	CASSPALHSSYNEQFF	TGTGCCAGCAGTCCGGCCCTGCATAGCTCCTACAATGAGCAGTTCTTC
TRBJ2-7	TRBV7-6	NA	NA	CASSSQGDEQYF	TGTGCCAGCAGCTCGCAGGGAGACGAGCAGTACTTC
TRBJ2-2	TRBV27	NA	NA	CASRSGHLNTGELFF	TGTGCCAGCAGATCGGGACACCTGAACACCGGGGAGCTGTTTTTT
TRBJ2-2	TRBV5-4	NA	TRBD2	CASSLFPGGAPGELFF	TGTGCCAGCAGCTTGTTTCCGGGAGGGGCTCCCGGGGAGCTGTTTTTT
TRBJ2-1	TRBV19	NA	NA	CASSHNGITTGNEQFF	TGTGCCAGTAGTCACAACGGGATAACAACCGGGAATGAGCAGTTCTTC
TRBJ1-3	TRBV4-1	NA	TRBD1	CASSQLTGSGNTIYF	TGCGCCAGCAGCCAACTGACAGGGTCCGGAAACACCATATATTTT
TRBJ2-7	TRBV28	NA	NA	CASGKVSYEQYF	TGTGCCAGCGGGAAGGTGTCCTACGAGCAGTACTTC
TRBJ1-5	TRBV29-1	NA	NA	CSATLGGGSNQPQHF	TGCAGCGCGACGCTTGGGGGGGGATCCAATCAGCCCCAGCATTTT
TRBJ2-5	TRBV6-5	NA	NA	CASGWGETQYF	TGTGCCAGTGGGTGGGGGGAGACCCAGTACTTC
TRBJ2-1	TRBV25-1	NA	NA	CASGYAEQFF	TGTGCCAGCGGGTATGCTGAGCAGTTCTTC
TRBJ1-2	TRBV13	NA	NA	CASSHVLGAKEDGYTF	TGTGCCAGCAGCCATGTTCTGGGGGCGAAAGAGGATGGCTACACCTTC
TRBJ1-2	TRBV11-2	NA	TRBD1	CASSLGPGQGGTGYTF	TGTGCCAGCAGCTTGGGTCCGGGACAGGGGGGAACGGGCTACACCTTC
TRBJ2-7	TRBV27	NA	NA	CASSFLGAGTYEQYF	TGTGCCAGCAGTTTCCTCGGTGCGGGCACCTACGAGCAGTACTTC
TRBJ2-7	TRBV27	NA	TRBD1	CASRGQGRNEQYF	TGTGCCAGCAGAGGACAGGGGAGGAACGAGCAGTACTTC
TRBJ1-2	TRBV25-1	once	NA	CASSGGEAGQRGYGYTF	TGTGCCAGCAGCGGGGGGGAGGCCGGACAGCGTGGCTATGGCTACACCTTC
TRBJ2-7	TRBV6-5	NA	TRBD1	CASSRQGEQVYEQYF	TGTGCCAGCAGTAGACAGGGGGAGCAGGTCTACGAGCAGTACTTC
TRBJ2-7	TRBV4-3	NA	NA	CASSQGPSRLPHEQYF	TGCGCCAGCAGCCAAGGCCCATCCAGGCTCCCCCACGAGCAGTACTTC
TRBJ2-1	TRBV6-6	NA	TRBD2	CASRYGRVEQFF	TGTGCCAGCAGATACGGGAGGGTTGAGCAGTTCTTC
TRBJ2-3	TRBV2	once	NA	CASSVMRGGGPSTDTQYF	TGTGCCAGCAGTGTTATGCGCGGCGGCGGCCCTAGCACAGATACGCAGTATTTT
TRBJ2-1	TRBV7-9	NA	TRBD1	CASSLGVGQVIYNEQFF	TGTGCCAGCAGCTTAGGGGTGGGACAGGTGATCTACAATGAGCAGTTCTTC
TRBJ1-2	TRBV4-1	NA	TRBD1	CASSPQGAFGYTF	TGCGCCAGCAGCCCCCAGGGGGCTTTTGGCTACACCTTC
TRBJ2-1	TRBV11-2	NA	NA	CASSLGRGNYNEQFF	TGTGCCAGCAGCTTAGGCCGGGGGAACTACAATGAGCAGTTCTTC
TRBJ2-3	TRBV6-1	NA	TRBD2	CASSVERAGLGTDTQYF	TGTGCCAGCAGTGTGGAGAGAGCGGGATTGGGCACAGATACGCAGTATTTT
TRBJ2-5	TRBV6-1	NA	NA	CASSEKLASPVGTQYF	TGTGCCAGCAGTGAGAAACTAGCATCCCCGGTGGGGACCCAGTACTTC
TRBJ2-7	TRBV4-1	NA	TRBD2	CASSQVVQRGLYEQYF	TGCGCCAGCAGCCAAGTGGTCCAGCGGGGACTCTACGAGCAGTACTTC
TRBJ1-4	TRBV7-9	NA	NA	CASSLVAAEGWSRKLFF	TGTGCCAGCAGCTTAGTAGCGGCAGAGGGCTGGAGTAGAAAACTGTTTTTT
TRBJ2-5	TRBV7-2	NA	NA	CASSFLRVSQGVLETQYF	TGTGCCAGCAGCTTCCTCAGAGTGAGCCAAGGAGTGTTAGAGACCCAGTACTTC
TRBJ2-7	TRBV5-8	NA	TRBD2	CASSPYPGTSGAYEQYF	TGTGCCAGCAGCCCTTACCCCGGGACTAGCGGGGCATACGAGCAGTACTTC
TRBJ2-7	TRBV10-1	few	NA	CASSMSSYEQYF	TGCGCCAGCAGCATGAGCTCCTACGAGCAGTACTTC